The TCR beta chain described here comes from a study of blood T cell repertoires in COVID-19. Original analysis: Amplification of reference gene primers was used by the study to estimate nucleated cell counts. Assay used: immunoSEQ multiplex PCR; TCRdb lists only in-frame clones, some missing. V and J calls and clone size are as listed in that table; D and trimming were resolved from the DNA. The sample holds some 130,000 clones, around 88% seen once. CDR1 and CDR2 from the germline V gene are SGHRS and YFSETQ. The ends lost 4 bases at V and 0 bases at J; junction bases unmatched: 15. The CDR3 loop spans 19 amino acids.

The chain employs TRBV5-1 and TRBJ2-1; 8 nucleotides align to TRBD2. Sequencing was done on a sample of peripheral blood. The source is a man aged 55 to 70 with active or convalescent COVID-19. This CDR3 is CASSGAGTRGGPSYNEQFF. For the CDR3, the DNA is TGCGCCAGCAGCGGGGCCGGGACTAGGGGGGGCCCCTCCTACAATGAGCAGTTCTTC.